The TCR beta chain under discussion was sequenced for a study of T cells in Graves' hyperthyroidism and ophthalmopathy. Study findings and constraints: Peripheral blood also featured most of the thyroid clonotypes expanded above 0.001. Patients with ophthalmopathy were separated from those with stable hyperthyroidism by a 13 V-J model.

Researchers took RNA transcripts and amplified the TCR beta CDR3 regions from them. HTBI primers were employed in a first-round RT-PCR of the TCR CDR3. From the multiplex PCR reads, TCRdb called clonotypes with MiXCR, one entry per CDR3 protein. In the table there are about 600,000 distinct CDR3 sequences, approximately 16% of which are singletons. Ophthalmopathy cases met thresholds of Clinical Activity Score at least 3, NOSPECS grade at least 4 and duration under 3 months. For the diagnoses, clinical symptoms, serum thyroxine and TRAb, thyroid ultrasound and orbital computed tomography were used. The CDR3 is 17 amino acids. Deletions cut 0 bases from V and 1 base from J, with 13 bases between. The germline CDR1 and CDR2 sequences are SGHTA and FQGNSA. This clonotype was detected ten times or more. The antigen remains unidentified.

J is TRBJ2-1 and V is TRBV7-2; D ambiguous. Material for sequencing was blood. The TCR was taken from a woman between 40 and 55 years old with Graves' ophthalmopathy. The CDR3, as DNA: TGTGCCAGCAGCTTAGCGCTGGTTTCCACTTCCTACAATGAGCAGTTCTTC. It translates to CASSLALVSTSYNEQFF. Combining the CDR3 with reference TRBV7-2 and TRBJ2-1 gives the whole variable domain GAGVSQSPSNKVTEKGKDVELRCDPISGHTALYWYRQSLGQGLEFLIYFQGNSAPDKSGLPSDRFSAERTGGSVSTLTIQRTQQEDSAVYLCASSLALVSTSYNEQFFGPGTRLTVL.